This T cell receptor (beta chain) was identified in a study of blood T cell repertoires in COVID-19. Study-level background: Researchers got acute and convalescent COVID-19 samples from the United States, Italy and Spain. Sources were T cells, B-cell-depleted T cells, or PBMCs; the material itself was cDNA or gDNA.

In the original analysis: Estimation of nucleated cell counts was performed using reference gene primer amplification. Assay: immunoSEQ multiplex PCR; the TCRdb copy retains only in-frame clones and omits some. D and trimming come from the DNA, and the V and J calls and clone size come from that table. The data show roughly 230,000 clones, roughly 86% seen once. The V end lost 5 bases, the J end lost 0 bases, and 11 bases lay between the germline ends. The CDR3 length is 15 residues. Germline V gene lookup returns CDR1 SGHDN and CDR2 FVKESK. The chain joins TRBV14 to TRBJ2-1; D is possibly TRBD2 (5 bases). The receptor was derived from a human donor in a cohort sampled during active COVID-19. Sequences were obtained from peripheral blood. The CDR3 nucleotides are TGTGCCAGCAGCTTGGGAGTTAGCTCCTACAATGAGCAGTTCTTC. This codes for CASSLGVSSYNEQFF.